Listed below are T cell receptor beta chains from one sample, sequenced in a study of PD-1 blockade in mismatch repair-deficient tumors. Using immunoSEQ multiplex PCR, the repertoire was profiled, and TCRdb retains in-frame clones only, with some absent. The table includes some 84,000 clones, roughly 80% detected once. The specimen comprised peripheral blood, sampled 12 weeks after starting pembrolizumab. The receptors derive from an adult with mismatch repair-deficient cancer. The CDR3 runs from the conserved cysteine through the conserved F or W. A D gene is named only where the DNA matches it firmly. Where a row states a size, it is once, few, many or the class of an expanded clone; other rows omit it.

d_call j_call clone_size v_call cdr3_nt cdr3_aa
TRBD1 TRBJ2-6 . TRBV19 TGTGCCAGTGGGGACAGGGATGGCTCTGGGGCCAACGTCCTGACTTTC CASGDRDGSGANVLTF
TRBD1 TRBJ1-1 . TRBV4-3 TGCGCCAGCAGCCAAGGCCCCGGGACAGGGCCCACTGAAGCTTTCTTT CASSQGPGTGPTEAFF
. TRBJ1-2 . TRBV19 TGTGCCAGTAGTGCCGGGACCTACGGTAACTATGGCTACACCTTC CASSAGTYGNYGYTF
. TRBJ2-5 . TRBV7-6 TGTGCCAGCAGCTTAGCTCCAGGGTTCGTAGAGACCCAGTACTTC CASSLAPGFVETQYF
TRBD2 TRBJ2-5 . TRBV7-9 TGTGCCAGCAGCTTAGTTGCTAGCGGGAGAAGGGAGACCCAGTACTTC CASSLVASGRRETQYF
TRBD2 TRBJ2-1 . TRBV7-6 TGTGCCAGCAGCTTACGAGCGGGGGGGGTTGACTACAATGAGCAGTTCTTC CASSLRAGGVDYNEQFF
. TRBJ1-2 . TRBV2 TGTGCCTCGGGGGGGCTAGGCTATGGCTACACCTTC CASGGLGYGYTF
. TRBJ2-1 . TRBV14 TGTGCCAGCAGCCAACGCAGTTACAATGAGCAGTTCTTC CASSQRSYNEQFF
TRBD1 TRBJ2-1 . TRBV18 TGTGCCAGCTCTCAAATCGCCCCCAACAGGGGGACCTACAATGAGCAGTTCTTC CASSQIAPNRGTYNEQFF
. TRBJ1-1 . TRBV6-1 TGTGCCAGCAGAATGGGGCCGAACACTGAAGCTTTCTTT CASRMGPNTEAFF
. TRBJ2-1 . TRBV5-1 TGCGCCAGCAGCTTGGCTCTCGGAGGCCGGGATGAGCAGTTCTTC CASSLALGGRDEQFF
TRBD2 TRBJ2-3 once TRBV5-4 TGTGCCAGCAGCTCCGTAGCGGGAGGGTATACGCAGTATTTT CASSSVAGGYTQYF
. TRBJ2-7 . TRBV4-3 TGCGCCAGCAGCCAAGCGCGGGGCTACGAGCAGTACTTC CASSQARGYEQYF
TRBD1 TRBJ2-7 . TRBV11-2 TGTGCCAGCAGCCTGAACAGGGGGCGCTTGAACGAGCAGTACTTC CASSLNRGRLNEQYF